Shown below are 3 T cell receptor beta chains from a single sample sequenced in a study of cytomegalovirus exposure and HLA in healthy donors. 13 Jbeta primers and 60 Vbeta primers were used for the PCR. Profiling relied on immunoSEQ multiplex PCR, and the TCRdb table lists in-frame clones only, not all of them. Seen here are 210,000 or so clones, approximately 83% observed once, and the top ten hold approximately 1.4%. The sample was PBMCs. These receptors were taken from a girl aged 5 to 17 in good health and CMV-seronegative.

The chain joins TRBV19 to TRBJ1-1, with a weak D call TRBD1 (5 bases). Trimming shortened V by 7 bases and J by 1 base, and 13 bases separated the two germline ends. Germline lookup yields CDR1 LNHDA and CDR2 SQIVND (reference sequence). The CDR3 is 14 residues long. CDR3 sequence reads: CASTSRRGNTEAFF. For the CDR3, the DNA is TGTGCCAGTACCTCCAGGAGGGGGAACACTGAAGCTTTCTTT.

The CDR3 here is CASSLLGASMGFNYGYTF. The DNA of the CDR3 is TGTGCCAGCAGTTTATTGGGGGCCTCTATGGGATTTAACTATGGCTACACCTTC. This rearrangement joins TRBV28 to TRBJ1-2, with D perhaps TRBD1 (6 bases). The V end was cut by 1 base, the J end by 1 base, with 19 bases between. The germline CDR1 and CDR2 sequences are MDHEN and SYDVKM. The CDR3 spans 18 residues.

The chain uses TRBV7-2 and TRBJ2-3; 9 bases are shared with TRBD1. The CDR3 extends over 18 amino acids. V was clipped by 1 base and J by 6 bases; unmatched bases: 14. Germline CDR1 reads SGHTA; CDR2 reads FQGNSA. CDR3 bases: TGTGCCAGCAGCTTAGTAGGGACAGGGAGTAAGGCAGGGGATACGCAGTATTTT. Protein product: CASSLVGTGSKAGDTQYF.